What follows is one T cell receptor beta chain and its context. The method was immunoSEQ multiplex PCR; TCRdb's version includes in-frame clones alone and lacks a portion of them. This sample has roughly 150,000 clones; 65% to 85% occur once, and the top ten carry roughly 4.9%. Self-reported history from a screening survey and questionnaire set each donor's cohort. This entry comes from a study of blood T cell repertoires in COVID-19. V was clipped by 1 base and J by 1 base, with 10 bases between them. This CDR3 spans 15 amino acids. Germline CDR1 reads SGHAT; CDR2 reads FQNNGV. V and J are TRBV11-2 and TRBJ1-1; D unclear. This receptor was identified in a man between 65 and 85 years old who had been exposed to COVID-19. Sequencing was done on a sample of PBMCs or T cells enriched from blood (not recorded which). Written as DNA, the CDR3 is TGTGCCAGCAGCTTAGCCCTGACACCGAACACTGAAGCTTTCTTT. It translates to CASSLALTPNTEAFF.